These 10 T cell receptor beta chains originate from one sample sequenced in a study of cytomegalovirus exposure and HLA in healthy donors. Primers for the PCR totalled 60 Vbeta and 13 Jbeta. Using immunoSEQ multiplex PCR, the repertoire was profiled, and TCRdb retains in-frame clones only, with some absent. Among 150,000 or so clones, roughly 66% were seen once, and the ten largest hold approximately 1.6%. The source material was PBMCs. These receptor sequences come from a woman in her late teens or twenties in good health and CMV-seronegative.

The chain links TRBV5-1 to TRBJ2-7; possibly TRBD1 for D (5 bases). The CDR3 sequence is 14 residues long. Per the germline V gene, CDR1 is SGHRS and CDR2 is YFSETQ. V was clipped by 4 bases and J by 5 bases, with 16 bases between them. This CDR3 reads CASSPQGAPNEQYV. The CDR3 DNA follows: TGCGCCAGCAGCCCTCAGGGCGCGCCGAACGAGCAGTACGTC.

The V and J genes are TRBV30 and TRBJ2-2; 7 nucleotides align to TRBD1. V lost 8 bases and J lost 3; bases outside the gene matches: 9. Germline V CDR1 and CDR2: GTSNPN, SVGIG (reference sequence). This CDR3 has 14 amino acids. As DNA, the CDR3 is TGTGCCGCAAAGACAGGGAGAGACACCGGGGAGCTGTTTTTT. Protein: CAAKTGRDTGELFF.

The rearrangement links TRBV5-1 to TRBJ2-6; TRBD2 might be the D (5 bases). The CDR3 is made up of 15 amino acids. Germline values: CDR1 SGHRS, CDR2 YFSETQ. Trimming took 2 bases from V and 3 from J, leaving 9 bases between them. CDR3 DNA: TGCGCCAGCAGCTTCGGAGGAAGTGGGGCCAACGTCCTGACTTTC. Amino acids: CASSFGGSGANVLTF. Full variable domain (outside the CDR3, taken from reference TRBV5-1 and TRBJ2-6): KAGVTQTPRYLIKTRGQQVTLSCSPISGHRSVSWYQQTPGQGLQFLFEYFSETQRNKGNFPGRFSGRQFSNSRSEMNVSTLELGDSALYLCASSFGGSGANVLTFGAGSRLTVL.

This clone was detected only a few times. This chain uses TRBV4-1 with TRBJ1-3; D is unresolved. CDR3 size: 17 residues. V was cut by 0 bases and J by 0 bases, with 12 bases left in between. Per the germline V gene, CDR1 is MGHRA and CDR2 is YSYEKL. The CDR3 coding sequence is TGCGCCAGCAGCCAAGACTGGGGAGAATTCTCTGGAAACACCATATATTTT. Its translation is CASSQDWGEFSGNTIYF.

The chain combines TRBV14 with TRBJ1-2; possible D gene TRBD1, 6 bases. The CDR3 is made up of 14 amino acids. From germline, CDR1 is SGHDN and CDR2 FVKESK. V lost 5 bases, J lost 3 bases, and 13 bases lay in between. The CDR3 region has the DNA TGTGCCAGCAGCAGACCGGGACATTACTATGGCTACACCTTC. It specifies CASSRPGHYYGYTF.

This rearrangement joins TRBV5-4 to TRBJ2-1; D not certain. V was clipped by 1 base and J by 5 bases, with 7 bases between them. This CDR3 is 13 amino acids long. From germline, CDR1 is SGHNT and CDR2 YYREEE (reference sequence). The CDR3 loop is CASSLINNNEQFF. The CDR3 coding sequence is TGTGCCAGCAGCTTGATTAATAACAATGAGCAGTTCTTC.

This rearrangement joins TRBV15 to TRBJ2-2; weak D call: TRBD1 (5 bases). Trimming pared 7 bases from V and 0 bases from J, leaving 18 bases between. CDR1 is LNHNV and CDR2 is YYDKDF in the germline V gene (reference sequence). The CDR3 runs 17 residues. Here the CDR3 DNA reads TGTGCCACCAACCTACAAAGACAGAAGCCGAACACCGGGGAGCTGTTTTTT. It codes for CATNLQRQKPNTGELFF. The variable domain in full, completed from reference TRBV15 and TRBJ2-2, reads DAMVIQNPRYQVTQFGKPVTLSCSQTLNHNVMYWYQQKSSQAPKLLFHYYDKDFNNEADTPDNFQSRRPNTSFCFLDIRSPGLGDTAMYLCATNLQRQKPNTGELFFGEGSRLTVL.

V is TRBV25-1 and J is TRBJ1-2; no definite D call. The germline V gene encodes CDR1 MGHDK and CDR2 SYGVNS. Trimming stripped 8 bases from V and 0 bases from J, with 7 bases between. CDR3 size: 12 residues. The CDR3 sequence: CASSGANYGYTF. The CDR3 DNA follows: TGTGCCAGCTCGGGAGCTAACTATGGCTACACCTTC.

The chain is built from TRBV11-1 and TRBJ1-3; possible D gene TRBD1, 6 bases. V was trimmed by 5 bases and J by 0 bases, leaving 11 bases between them. CDR1 and CDR2 from the germline V gene are SGHAT and FQDESV (reference sequence). This CDR3 spans 15 amino acids. The CDR3 here is CASSPWTDSGNTIYF. The CDR3 nucleotides are TGTGCCAGCAGCCCTTGGACAGACTCTGGAAACACCATATATTTT.

The V call is TRBV9, the J call TRBJ2-3; TRBD2 matches at 8 bases. Germline V lookup: CDR1 SGDLS, CDR2 YYNGEE. The CDR3 contains 17 residues. Losses at the gene ends were 2 bases for V and 2 bases for J; bases not matched to a gene: 10. The CDR3 loop is CASSVGGLDWTTDTQYF. DNA of the CDR3: TGTGCCAGCAGCGTCGGGGGACTAGATTGGACCACAGATACGCAGTATTTT.